One sample yielded the 27 T cell receptor beta chains listed below, sequenced in a study of T cell repertoires in cytomegalovirus infection. TCRdb reanalysed the reads using MiXCR and keeps one entry per CDR3 protein. This table has about 740,000 distinct CDR3 sequences, 35% to 45% appearing once. The sample was PBMCs. Receptors originate from a human donor in good health (CMV status not recorded). Some clones in this sample may be carry-over from other donors' samples.

This sequence joins TRBV5-1 and TRBJ1-1, with a weak D call TRBD1 (5 bases). Germline V lookup: CDR1 SGHRS, CDR2 YFSETQ. Trimming stripped 4 bases from V and 7 bases from J, with 11 bases between. This CDR3 is 12 amino acids long. The CDR3 nucleotides are TGCGCCAGCAGCCTGGGGGTGAATGAAGCTTTCTTT. Translating gives CASSLGVNEAFF.

On this clonotype: The CDR3 does not close with the conserved phenylalanine or tryptophan, likely indicating a read error. This sequence joins TRBV7-2 and TRBJ2-1; D gene ambiguous. The CDR3 extends over 17 amino acids. V was cut by 5 bases and J by 7 bases, with 24 bases left in between. Germline CDR1 SGHTA, CDR2 FQGNSA. The CDR3 DNA reads as TGTGCCAGCAGCACAGCCTACTCGGTTTTCGTTTTGAATGAGCAGTTCCTC. It specifies CASSTAYSVFVLNEQFL.

This CDR3 reads CASSPLGRTGAYNEQFF. The CDR3 bases are TGTGCCAGCTCACCTTTGGGCAGGACAGGGGCCTACAATGAGCAGTTCTTC. The gene calls are TRBV18 and TRBJ2-1, with 9 nucleotides matching TRBD1. V lost 3 bases to trimming and J lost 2 bases; unmatched junction nucleotides: 8. CDR1 is KGHSH and CDR2 is LQKENI in the germline V gene. The CDR3 has 17 amino acids.

The chain couples TRBV6-5 to TRBJ2-2; 11 bases align to TRBD2. The CDR3 sequence is 17 residues long. The junction had 8 bases not matched to a gene; V was cut back by 5 bases and J by 3 bases. CDR1 is MNHEY and CDR2 is SVGAGI in the germline V gene. The CDR3 nucleotides are TGTGCCAGCAGTGGCGCCGGGACTAGCGGCTACACCGGGGAGCTGTTTTTT. Its translation: CASSGAGTSGYTGELFF.

This chain uses TRBV5-1 with TRBJ2-1; D unclear. This CDR3 contains 12 residues. Per germline, CDR1 SGHRS and CDR2 YFSETQ. Deletions cut 2 bases from V and 8 bases from J, with 8 bases between. CDR3 in amino acids: CASSFSLDEQFF. The DNA of the CDR3 is TGCGCCAGCAGCTTCTCCCTGGATGAGCAGTTCTTC. Complete variable domain (other parts from reference TRBV5-1 and TRBJ2-1): KAGVTQTPRYLIKTRGQQVTLSCSPISGHRSVSWYQQTPGQGLQFLFEYFSETQRNKGNFPGRFSGRQFSNSRSEMNVSTLELGDSALYLCASSFSLDEQFFGPGTRLTVL.

The J gene is TRBJ2-3, the V gene TRBV7-6; 9 nucleotides agree with TRBD2. The germline V gene encodes CDR1 SGHVS and CDR2 FNYEAQ. This CDR3 contains 16 residues. V gave up 3 bases and J gave up 1 base; unmatched junction bases: 5. The CDR3 region is CASSFGRGGRTDTQYF. In nucleotides, the CDR3 is TGTGCCAGCAGCTTCGGGCGGGGGGGCCGCACAGATACGCAGTATTTT. Variable domain in full (rest from reference TRBV7-6 and TRBJ2-3): GAGVSQSPRYKVTKRGQDVALRCDPISGHVSLYWYRQALGQGPEFLTYFNYEAQQDKSGLPNDRFSAERPEGSISTLTIQRTEQRDSAMYRCASSFGRGGRTDTQYFGPGTRLTVL.

In this sample, this clonotype turned up a few times. This chain joins TRBV28 and TRBJ2-7, with 7 bases fitting TRBD2. With 1 base clipped from V and 1 base from J, the junction kept 4 bases outside the gene matches. Germline V gives CDR1 MDHEN, CDR2 SYDVKM. The CDR3 runs to 15 residues. This CDR3 reads CASSLFRAGSYEQYF. CDR3 bases: TGTGCCAGCAGTTTATTCAGAGCGGGGTCCTACGAGCAGTACTTC.

This clonotype was detected only once. The V call is TRBV20-1, the J call TRBJ2-2, with unresolved D. CDR1 and CDR2 (germline): DFQATT, SNEGSKA (reference sequence). CDR3 length: 11 amino acids. V was clipped by 4 bases and J by 6 bases, with 6 bases between them. CDR3 residues: CSAMQSGELFF. In DNA, the CDR3 is TGCAGTGCTATGCAGTCCGGGGAGCTGTTTTTT.

This clonotype was counted a few times. V and J are TRBV7-2 and TRBJ2-1; TRBD1 agrees at 7 bases. The CDR3 loop spans 16 amino acids. The trim removed 6 bases at V and 3 bases at J, leaving 11 bases unmatched. The germline V gene encodes CDR1 SGHTA and CDR2 FQGNSA. CDR3 residues: CASSLDTGVGYNEQFF. The CDR3 DNA sequence: TGTGCCAGCAGTCTCGACACAGGGGTGGGCTACAATGAGCAGTTCTTC.

V gene TRBV11-2 combines with J gene TRBJ2-5; 9 nucleotides align to TRBD2. The trim removed 4 bases at V and 2 bases at J, leaving 8 bases unmatched. Germline CDR1 SGHAT, CDR2 FQNNGV. CDR3 length equals 16 residues. The CDR3 protein is CASSSGTAGGQETQYF. The CDR3 region has the DNA TGTGCCAGCAGCTCAGGAACGGCGGGGGGGCAAGAGACCCAGTACTTC.

The chain combines TRBV6-5 with TRBJ1-5, with a weak D call TRBD1 (5 bases). V was cut by 1 base and J by 3 bases, with 22 bases left in between. Germline V lookup: CDR1 MNHEY, CDR2 SVGAGI. This CDR3 is 19 amino acids long. CDR3: CASSYLRDLGVGYNQPQHF. CDR3 nucleotide sequence: TGTGCCAGCAGTTACTTGCGGGACCTCGGTGTGGGGTACAATCAGCCCCAGCATTTT.

The table lists this clonotype with a few counts. V usage is TRBV28 and J usage is TRBJ1-2; 10 nucleotides match TRBD1. The CDR3 sequence is 15 residues long. CDR1 is MDHEN, CDR2 SYDVKM, per germline. The J segment lost 4 bases and the V segment lost 4 bases, leaving 6 bases of the junction unmatched. CDR3 nucleotides: TGTGCCAGCAGTTCGACAGGGGGCGAGGTCTATGGCTACACCTTC. This encodes CASSSTGGEVYGYTF.

The count of this clonotype is one. CDR3 residues: CASSPLGGLGEQYF. The CDR3, as DNA: TGTGCCAGCAGCCCCCTCGGGGGTCTGGGAGAGCAGTACTTC. The chain has TRBV3-1 and TRBJ2-7; perhaps TRBD2 as D (6 bases). Germline V gene sequence: CDR1 LGHDT, CDR2 YNNKEL (reference sequence). This CDR3 has 14 amino acids. V lost 4 bases to trimming and J lost 7 bases, with 17 bases between them.

The J gene is TRBJ1-1, the V gene TRBV6-1, with D possibly matching TRBD1 (5 bases). Germline loops: CDR1 MNHNS, CDR2 SASEGT. This CDR3 has 13 amino acids. Trimming removed 10 bases at V and 1 base at J, with 13 bases between. Written as DNA, the CDR3 is TGTGCCACTACCCGGGACGGGAACACTGAAGCTTTCTTT. This sequence encodes CATTRDGNTEAFF.

The chain has TRBV29-1 and TRBJ1-5, with D perhaps matching TRBD1 (5 bases). Per the germline V gene, CDR1 is SQVTM and CDR2 is ANQGSEA. CDR3 length: 13 amino acids. V lost 2 bases and J lost 4, with 9 bases in between. CDR3 amino acids: CSVELGANQPQHF. CDR3 DNA: TGCAGCGTTGAATTAGGGGCAAATCAGCCCCAGCATTTT. Full variable domain (rest looked up from reference TRBV29-1 and TRBJ1-5): SAVISQKPSRDICQRGTSLTIQCQVDSQVTMMFWYRQQPGQSLTLIATANQGSEATYESGFVIDKFPISRPNLTFSTLTVSNMSPEDSSIYLCSVELGANQPQHFGDGTRLSIL.

This clonotype has more than one count but fewer than ten. The chain uses TRBV7-2 and TRBJ1-6, with D maybe TRBD1 (6 bases). The germline V and J ends were trimmed by 5 bases and 6 bases, with 20 bases remaining between them. Looked up from germline, CDR1 is SGHTA and CDR2 is FQGNSA. The CDR3 runs to 17 residues. CDR3 coding DNA: TGTGCCAGCAGCCTGGGACACCTGGTGGGAGGTAATTCACCCCTCCACTTT. Translated, it gives CASSLGHLVGGNSPLHF.

This rearrangement joins TRBV7-9 to TRBJ2-3; TRBD2 matches at 12 bases. The CDR3 length is 15 residues. The germline gives CDR1 SEHNR, CDR2 FQNEAQ (reference sequence). Trimming at V came to 7 bases and at J to 4 bases, leaving 6 bases not matched to a gene. As DNA, the CDR3 is TGTGCCAGCATGCAGACTAGCGGGGGCCCAGATACGCAGTATTTT. Translated, it gives CASMQTSGGPDTQYF.

The chain has TRBV19 and TRBJ2-7, with 7 bases matching TRBD1. The V and J ends lost 5 bases and 4 bases, in that order; junction bases with no gene match: 11. The CDR3 length is 15 residues. Looked up from germline, CDR1 is LNHDA and CDR2 is SQIVND (reference sequence). CDR3 coding DNA: TGTGCCAGTAGTGCCGAAGGGGGCAGAAGATACGAGCAGTACTTC. Amino acid sequence: CASSAEGGRRYEQYF.

This chain uses TRBV19 with TRBJ1-3, with TRBD1 matching over 7 bases. Germline trimming cut 4 bases from V and 0 bases from J; bases unmatched to any gene: 9. There are 17 residues in the CDR3. CDR1 is LNHDA and CDR2 is SQIVND in the germline V gene (reference sequence). CDR3 DNA: TGTGCCAGTAGTACCCTCGGGACAGCCAGCTCTGGAAACACCATATATTTT. This encodes CASSTLGTASSGNTIYF.

The V gene is TRBV10-2, the J gene TRBJ1-5; 7 bases map to TRBD1. The V segment lost 7 bases and the J segment 7 bases; nucleotides outside the gene matches: 10. Germline-derived CDR1 and CDR2 are WSHSY and SAAADI. This CDR3 contains 14 residues. The chain's CDR3 is CASKRTGGNQPQHF. The CDR3 DNA sequence: TGCGCCAGCAAGAGGACAGGAGGAAACCAGCCCCAGCATTTT.

This clonotype was seen only once. The junction departs from the called germline gene at one end, perhaps through a read error. The chain has TRBV19 and TRBJ1-2; no clear D. The CDR3 runs to 15 residues. Germline lookup yields CDR1 LNHDA and CDR2 SQIVND (reference sequence). In nucleotides, the CDR3 is TGTGCCATTAGTATAGTTCTACATGGCGTAAGGGGCTACACCTTC. Translation gives CAISIVLHGVRGYTF.

This clonotype showed up just a few times. The chain employs TRBV27 and TRBJ2-7; tentatively, D is TRBD2 (6 bases). CDR1 is MNHEY and CDR2 is SMNVEV in the germline V gene (reference sequence). The CDR3 is 16 amino acids. Trimming shortened V by 4 bases and J by 3 bases, and 19 bases separated the two germline ends. The CDR3 DNA reads as TGTGCCAGCAGTTCCATCCCCGGGACTGAAGACTACGAGCAGTACTTC. Protein product: CASSSIPGTEDYEQYF.

The rearrangement uses TRBV28 and TRBJ2-1; TRBD2 matches 9 bases. This CDR3 has 15 amino acids. The germline CDR1 and CDR2 sequences are MDHEN and SYDVKM. The junction had 3 bases not matched to a gene; V was cut back by 2 bases and J by 4 bases. The CDR3, as DNA: TGTGCCAGCAGTTTAATAGCGGGGGAATACAATGAGCAGTTCTTC. Encoded protein: CASSLIAGEYNEQFF. The variable domain in full, with the rest retrieved from reference TRBV28 and TRBJ2-1, is DVKVTQSSRYLVKRTGEKVFLECVQDMDHENMFWYRQDPGLGLRLIYFSYDVKMKEKGDIPEGYSVSREKKERFSLILESASTNQTSMYLCASSLIAGEYNEQFFGPGTRLTVL.

Points on this clonotype: The junction shows a germline mismatch at one end, possibly a read error. V usage is TRBV7-2 and J usage is TRBJ2-5; 9 positions agree with TRBD2. The CDR3 has 17 residues. Germline CDR1 and CDR2: SGHTA and FQGNSA. The CDR3 loop is CASSPRGSGGLTSTPSF. CDR3 DNA: TGTGCCAGCAGCCCGAGGGGGAGCGGGGGGTTAACTTCTACCCCGTCCTTC.

The rearrangement joins TRBV7-9 to TRBJ2-5; D ambiguous. Trimming cost V 1 base and J 5 bases, with 23 bases left between them. CDR1 is SEHNR, CDR2 FQNEAQ, per germline (reference sequence). The CDR3 totals 18 residues. This CDR3 is CASSLVVVVAGPGETQYF. The DNA of the CDR3 is TGTGCCAGCAGCTTAGTGGTGGTGGTCGCCGGACCCGGGGAGACCCAGTACTTC. Drawing the rest from reference TRBV7-9 and TRBJ2-5, the complete variable domain is DTGVSQNPRHKITKRGQNVTFRCDPISEHNRLYWYRQTLGQGPEFLTYFQNEAQLEKSRLLSDRFSAERPKGSFSTLEIQRTEQGDSAMYLCASSLVVVVAGPGETQYFGPGTRLLVL.

This rearrangement joins TRBV6-5 to TRBJ1-6, with D tentatively TRBD1 (5 bases). Trimming shortened V by 7 bases and J by 10 bases, and 11 bases separated the two germline ends. This CDR3 contains 12 residues. The germline CDR1 and CDR2 sequences are MNHEY and SVGAGI. CDR3 DNA: TGTGCCAGCACCTCGGGGGTGTCACCCCTCCACTTT. It encodes CASTSGVSPLHF.

This clonotype was picked up a small number of times. The V call is TRBV2, the J call TRBJ2-7; 7 bases map to TRBD1. The V gene's germline CDR1 is SNHLY and CDR2 FYNNEI. With V trimmed by 7 bases and J by 3 bases, 9 bases remained unmatched. The CDR3 contains 14 residues. The CDR3 loop reads CASTPGRGFYEQYF. CDR3 DNA sequence: TGTGCCAGCACCCCCGGCAGGGGGTTCTACGAGCAGTACTTC.